This T cell receptor beta chain was obtained from a study of neoadjuvant anti-PD-1 for oral cavity cancer. Comment on this clone: Its cognate antigen is unknown.

Documented time point: after neoadjuvant nivolumab, at surgical resection. Patients were newly diagnosed with stage II-IVA oral cavity squamous cell carcinoma without prior systemic or radiation treatment. General study results and limits: Pretreatment Treg/Th17 ratio correlated inversely with post-treatment tumor clonality.

Most PBMC samples had 480 ng input DNA in six replicates. Libraries were prepared by immunoSEQ multiplex PCR; TCRdb keeps only in-frame clonotypes and omits some of them. The repertoire holds approximately 68,000 clones, less than 90% seen once, with around 2.8% in the top ten. Germline values: CDR1 MNHNY, CDR2 SVGAGI (reference sequence). The CDR3 is 13 residues long. The V and J ends lost 6 bases and 8 bases, in that order; junction bases with no gene match: 8. The receptor was derived from a person aged 40 to 85 with oral cavity squamous cell carcinoma. This specimen consisted of PBMCs, obtained after nivolumab (anti-PD-1) treatment. The gene calls are TRBV6-6 and TRBJ2-3, with 7 bases fitting TRBD1. CDR3 coding DNA: TGTGCCAGCAGAACGACAGGGTATGGTACGCAGTATTTT. It translates to CASRTTGYGTQYF.